A single sample is the source of the 27 T cell receptor beta chains below, sequenced in a study of blood T cell repertoires in COVID-19. Sequencing used immunoSEQ multiplex PCR; TCRdb keeps in-frame clones, though not all of them. This sample yields around 300,000 clones, of which 70% to 90% are seen a single time; roughly 9.6% belongs to the top ten. The sample consisted of peripheral blood. These receptors were obtained from a woman aged 65 to 85 with acute or convalescent COVID-19.

This chain joins TRBV7-2 and TRBJ1-6; TRBD1 is a possible D gene (6 bases). Per the germline V gene, CDR1 is SGHTA and CDR2 is FQGNSA. V lost 9 bases, J lost 10 bases, and 22 bases lay in between. The CDR3 has 15 residues. CDR3 coding DNA: TGTGCCAGACTCCGAGTAGGGGGTCCTGGCTCACCCCTCCACTTT. This codes for CARLRVGGPGSPLHF.

This rearrangement joins TRBV5-1 to TRBJ2-7; D is perhaps TRBD2 (6 bases). V was cut by 4 bases and J by 6 bases, with 23 bases left in between. CDR1 is SGHRS, CDR2 YFSETQ, per germline. The CDR3 covers 16 residues. CDR3 loop: CASSPGGGAGGREQYF. CDR3 bases: TGCGCCAGCAGCCCGGGCGGCGGGGCCGGAGGGCGCGAGCAGTACTTC.

The chain uses TRBV13 and TRBJ1-2, with 9 bases matching TRBD1. CDR1 is PRHDT and CDR2 is FYEKMQ in the germline V gene (reference sequence). V lost 4 bases, J lost 2 bases, and 5 bases stayed unmatched. This CDR3 has 15 amino acids. The CDR3 coding sequence is TGTGCCAGCAGCTGGGCGGGACAGGGAAACTATGGCTACACCTTC. This translates into CASSWAGQGNYGYTF.

This chain uses TRBV30 with TRBJ1-2; 9 nucleotides align to TRBD1. V trimming: 2 bases; J trimming: 6 bases; junction bases outside the gene matches: 7. The CDR3 consists of 14 residues. Germline V gives CDR1 GTSNPN, CDR2 SVGIG (reference sequence). The CDR3 DNA is TGTGCCTGGAGTCTTCAACAGGGGGCGGATGGCTACACCTTC. Translation gives CAWSLQQGADGYTF.

This chain links TRBV6-1 with TRBJ2-1; possible D gene TRBD1, 6 bases. Trimming stripped 2 bases from V and 12 bases from J, with 8 bases between. The CDR3 extends over 11 amino acids. In germline, CDR1 is MNHNS, CDR2 SASEGT. CDR3 in amino acids: CASSEQGPQFF. CDR3 sequence (DNA): TGTGCCAGCAGTGAACAGGGGCCGCAGTTCTTC.

The chain uses TRBV6-5 and TRBJ1-1, with D uncertain. CDR3 length equals 14 residues. The germline gives CDR1 MNHEY, CDR2 SVGAGI. Trimming took off 2 bases at V and 0 bases at J, with 7 bases between the two ends. CDR3 sequence reads: CASSYVAVNTEAFF. CDR3 sequence (DNA): TGTGCCAGCAGTTACGTGGCCGTGAACACTGAAGCTTTCTTT.

This sequence joins TRBV5-1 and TRBJ2-7, with D possibly being TRBD1 (5 bases). The CDR3 contains 13 residues. Trimming left V 4 bases short and J 5 bases short, with 13 bases between. CDR1 SGHRS and CDR2 YFSETQ come from the germline V gene. The CDR3 loop is CASSNQGSNEQYF. As DNA, the CDR3 is TGCGCCAGCAGCAATCAGGGATCCAACGAGCAGTACTTC.

As for this clone: Other DNA sequences in this specimen translate into the identical CDR3. The CDR3 sequence is CASSHTSGGANEQFF. Here the CDR3 DNA reads TGTGCCAGCAGCCATACTAGCGGGGGGGCGAATGAGCAGTTCTTC. The J gene is TRBJ2-1, the V gene TRBV11-2, with TRBD2 matching 13 bases. The CDR3 sequence is 15 residues long. Unmatched junction bases numbered 5, after V lost 5 bases and J lost 7 bases. CDR1 and CDR2 (germline): SGHAT, FQNNGV.

This clone was seen a handful of times. This chain links TRBV3-1 (or the pseudogene TRBV3-2) with TRBJ1-2; the match to TRBD1 covers 8 bases. The CDR3 is 14 amino acids. CDR1 is LGHDT, CDR2 YNNKEL, per germline (reference sequence). The J segment lost 3 bases and the V segment lost 4 bases, leaving 4 bases of the junction unmatched. CDR3 residues: CASSLRGRDYGYTF. The CDR3 DNA is TGTGCCAGCAGCCTCAGGGGGCGCGACTATGGCTACACCTTC.

The chain employs TRBV29-1 and TRBJ1-1; the D is unclear. Germline lookup yields CDR1 SQVTM and CDR2 ANQGSEA. The CDR3 is made up of 13 amino acids. V shed 2 bases and J shed 1 base, with 8 bases lying between them. The CDR3: CSVETHWNTEAFF. The CDR3 DNA is TGCAGCGTTGAAACCCACTGGAACACTGAAGCTTTCTTT.

The genes are TRBV3-1 (or the pseudogene TRBV3-2) and TRBJ2-7; 8 nucleotides align to TRBD2. The CDR3 has 14 residues. V lost 2 bases, J lost 3 bases, and 3 bases stayed unmatched. Per germline, CDR1 LGHDT and CDR2 YNNKEL (reference sequence). In nucleotides, the CDR3 is TGTGCCAGCAGCCAAAGCAGCGGGAGCTACGAGCAGTACTTC. Residues: CASSQSSGSYEQYF.

The chain uses TRBV29-1 and TRBJ1-3; D perhaps matches TRBD1 (5 bases). V was shortened by 6 bases and J by 14 bases, with 8 bases between the two germline ends. This CDR3 has 8 amino acids. The germline V gene has CDR1 SQVTM and CDR2 ANQGSEA. In nucleotides, the CDR3 is TGCAGCGTCGACAGTTTATATTTT. Amino acid sequence: CSVDSLYF.

CDR3 DNA sequence: TGTGCCAGCAGCCTTAGGACAGGGGAAAACTATGGCTACACCTTC. This sequence encodes CASSLRTGENYGYTF. The V call is TRBV7-8, the J call TRBJ1-2; 9 positions match TRBD1. V was pared by 5 bases and J by 2 bases, with 6 bases of the junction left unmatched. Germline V lookup: CDR1 SGHVS, CDR2 FQNEAQ. The CDR3 runs to 15 residues. Supplemented by reference TRBV7-8 and TRBJ1-2, the full variable domain reads GAGVSQSPRYKVAKRGQDVALRCDPISGHVSLFWYQQALGQGPEFLTYFQNEAQLDKSGLPSDRFFAERPEGSVSTLKIQRTQQEDSAVYLCASSLRTGENYGYTFGSGTRLTVV.

The chain employs TRBV11-2 and TRBJ2-7, with D possibly matching TRBD1 (6 bases). V shed 1 base and J shed 3 bases, with 13 bases lying between them. This CDR3 spans 15 amino acids. Germline V CDR1 and CDR2: SGHAT, FQNNGV. The chain's CDR3 is CASSLVRGPFYEQYF. CDR3 bases: TGTGCCAGCAGCTTAGTCAGGGGACCGTTCTACGAGCAGTACTTC.

This chain joins TRBV2 and TRBJ1-5, with D maybe TRBD1 (5 bases). The CDR3 runs to 15 residues. Trimming stripped 7 bases from V and 1 base from J, with 14 bases between. Germline V gene sequence: CDR1 SNHLY, CDR2 FYNNEI. The CDR3 spells CASTERGSSNQPQHF. The CDR3 region has the DNA TGTGCCAGCACCGAAAGGGGCTCAAGCAATCAGCCCCAGCATTTT.

This chain joins TRBV5-1 and TRBJ2-3, with 10 bases lining up with TRBD2. The CDR3 is made up of 15 amino acids. V dropped 4 bases and J dropped 1; count of bases not matched to a gene: 3. Germline-derived CDR1 and CDR2 are SGHRS and YFSETQ. The CDR3 reads CASSPTSGGTDTQYF. The CDR3 DNA reads as TGCGCCAGCAGCCCCACTAGCGGGGGCACAGATACGCAGTATTTT.

This clone was recorded only once. The chain carries TRBV4-2 and TRBJ2-7; no firm D call. The ends were cut back, 1 base at V and 0 bases at J, with 13 bases in the middle. The CDR3 runs to 16 residues. Germline-derived CDR1 and CDR2 are LGHNA and YNFKEQ. This CDR3 reads CASSQGGRWFSYEQYF. Written as DNA, the CDR3 is TGTGCCAGCAGCCAAGGTGGCAGGTGGTTCTCCTACGAGCAGTACTTC.

The V call is TRBV5-1, the J call TRBJ2-3; TRBD2 agrees at 12 bases. Germline CDR1 is SGHRS and CDR2 is YFSETQ. V gave up 4 bases and J gave up 4 bases; unmatched junction bases: 7. The CDR3 sequence is 16 residues long. DNA for the CDR3: TGCGCCAGCAGCCACGGATCTAGCGGGGGGGCAGATACGCAGTATTTT. It translates to CASSHGSSGGADTQYF.

The chain uses TRBV11-2 and TRBJ1-6; 11 bases map to TRBD1. The CDR3 is made up of 17 amino acids. Germline V gene data show CDR1 as SGHAT and CDR2 as FQNNGV. The V segment lost 5 bases and the J segment 7 bases; nucleotides outside the gene matches: 10. DNA for the CDR3: TGTGCCAGCAGCCCCCGGTCTGGGACAGGGGGGAATTCACCCCTCCACTTT. It encodes CASSPRSGTGGNSPLHF. Based on the CDR3 plus reference TRBV11-2 and TRBJ1-6, the full variable domain is EAGVAQSPRYKIIEKRQSVAFWCNPISGHATLYWYQQILGQGPKLLIQFQNNGVVDDSQLPKDRFSAERLKGVDSTLKIQPAKLEDSAVYLCASSPRSGTGGNSPLHFGNGTRLTVT.

V and J are TRBV6-5 and TRBJ1-5; 8 positions match TRBD1. The CDR3 extends over 16 amino acids. CDR1 and CDR2 (germline): MNHEY, SVGAGI. V lost 4 bases and J lost 3; bases outside the gene matches: 8. CDR3 DNA sequence: TGTGCCAGCAGTTCGGACAGGGTTTTGAACAATCAGCCCCAGCATTTT. It encodes CASSSDRVLNNQPQHF.

This sequence joins TRBV29-1 and TRBJ1-2; TRBD1 matches at 7 bases. Germline values: CDR1 SQVTM, CDR2 ANQGSEA. The CDR3 loop spans 13 amino acids. V dropped 6 bases and J dropped 3; count of bases not matched to a gene: 7. The CDR3 region is CSVTGALDYGYTF. The CDR3 nucleotides read TGCAGCGTAACAGGGGCCCTTGACTATGGCTACACCTTC.

The chain recombines TRBV2 with TRBJ1-6, with 8 bases lining up with TRBD1. CDR3 size: 15 residues. Germline V gene data show CDR1 as SNHLY and CDR2 as FYNNEI. V shed 0 bases, J shed 9 bases, and the junction held 4 bases outside the gene matches. The CDR3 region is CASSEALGQGSPLHF. The CDR3 coding sequence is TGTGCCAGCAGTGAAGCGCTCGGACAGGGTTCACCCCTCCACTTT.

The J gene is TRBJ1-1, the V gene TRBV12-3 or TRBV12-4; 7 nucleotides agree with TRBD1. The CDR3 covers 13 residues. V shed 11 bases, J shed 0 bases, and the junction held 6 bases outside the gene matches. The CDR3 DNA sequence: TGTGCCTCCAAGGGACAGTTGAACACTGAAGCTTTCTTT. Translating it yields CASKGQLNTEAFF.

This clone was seen once. V is TRBV30 and J is TRBJ2-5; no reliable D call. Germline V gives CDR1 GTSNPN, CDR2 SVGIG (reference sequence). This CDR3 region has 13 residues. The ends were cut back, 2 bases at V and 5 bases at J, with 12 bases in the middle. The CDR3: CAWSSPPLETQYF. DNA of the CDR3: TGTGCCTGGAGTTCCCCCCCCCTTGAGACCCAGTACTTC.

The chain employs TRBV5-1 and TRBJ1-4; 7 bases line up with TRBD1. Germline trimming cut 4 bases from V and 1 base from J; bases unmatched to any gene: 1. CDR1 and CDR2 from the germline V gene are SGHRS and YFSETQ. The CDR3 is 14 amino acids. The CDR3 loop reads CASSGTETNEKLFF. The CDR3 nucleotides are TGCGCCAGCAGCGGGACAGAAACTAATGAAAAACTGTTTTTT.

The rearrangement links TRBV19 to TRBJ2-7, with D possibly being TRBD1 (6 bases). V gave up 3 bases and J gave up 6 bases, with 18 bases separating them. Germline V gives CDR1 LNHDA, CDR2 SQIVND (reference sequence). CDR3 size: 15 residues. The CDR3 bases are TGTGCCAGTAGTATTGGGGGCGGTCTCACTACCGAGCAGTACTTC. Its protein is CASSIGGGLTTEQYF.

This clone appeared once. V gene TRBV5-6 combines with J gene TRBJ1-1, with TRBD1 as a possible D gene (6 bases). The CDR3 is 16 amino acids. Trimming took off 6 bases at V and 4 bases at J, with 22 bases between the two ends. CDR1 and CDR2 from the germline V gene are SGHDT and YYEEEE. CDR3 sequence: CASNPIRQRGFTEAFF. The CDR3 DNA reads TGTGCCAGCAACCCGATCCGACAGAGGGGGTTCACTGAAGCTTTCTTT.